The 26 T cell receptor beta chains in this list originate from one sample, sequenced in a study of CD8 T cells in Susac syndrome. A quantity of roughly 0.5 to 1 ug RNA underwent reverse transcription using random hexamers. TCRdb used MiXCR to reprocess the immunoSEQ multiplex PCR reads, holding one entry per CDR3 protein. Of under 550,000 distinct CDR3 sequences in the sample, 75% to 90% are singletons; the top ten hold under 0.15%. The specimen sequenced was CD8+ T cells from PBMCs. These receptors all come from a human donor with multiple sclerosis.

V usage is TRBV27 and J usage is TRBJ1-2, with D tentatively TRBD1 (6 bases). This CDR3 region has 16 residues. The V end was cut by 6 bases, the J end by 4 bases, with 21 bases between. Germline CDR1 MNHEY, CDR2 SMNVEV (reference sequence). The CDR3 spells CASSRDTSSSTYGYTF. CDR3 DNA sequence: TGTGCCAGCAGCCGGGACACCTCGTCGTCTACCTATGGCTACACCTTC.

This clonotype was seen a handful of times. The rearrangement joins TRBV27 to TRBJ1-1; D may be TRBD1 (5 bases). This CDR3 has 13 amino acids. Germline values: CDR1 MNHEY, CDR2 SMNVEV (reference sequence). The V gene lost 7 bases and the J gene lost 3 bases, with 12 bases spanning the gap. The CDR3 DNA reads as TGTGCCAGCACCCAGGGTGGGGACACTGAAGCTTTCTTT. Protein: CASTQGGDTEAFF.

The chain links TRBV19 to TRBJ1-1; TRBD1 agrees at 9 bases. CDR3 length: 15 residues. In germline, CDR1 is LNHDA, CDR2 SQIVND (reference sequence). V lost 3 bases, J lost 6 bases, and 8 bases stayed unmatched. The CDR3 loop is CASSIQTGGSAEAFF. In DNA, the CDR3 is TGTGCCAGTAGTATCCAAACAGGGGGCTCCGCTGAAGCTTTCTTT. Looking up the rest from reference TRBV19 and TRBJ1-1 gives the full variable domain: DGGITQSPKYLFRKEGQNVTLSCEQNLNHDAMYWYRQDPGQGLRLIYYSQIVNDFQKGDIAEGYSVSREKKESFPLTVTSAQKNPTAFYLCASSIQTGGSAEAFFGQGTRLTVV.

The gene calls are TRBV6-2 or TRBV6-3 and TRBJ1-1; tentative D call: TRBD1 (6 bases). From germline, CDR1 is MNHEY and CDR2 SVGEGT. Trimming stripped 4 bases from V and 2 bases from J, with 11 bases between. The length of the CDR3 is 14 residues. The CDR3 DNA reads TGTGCCAGCAGTTCACAGGGAGGAAACACTGAAGCTTTCTTT. Translated: CASSSQGGNTEAFF.

The chain is built from TRBV6-5 and TRBJ2-7; D gene unclear. Deletions cut 5 bases from V and 3 bases from J, with 11 bases between. This CDR3 region has 13 residues. Germline V gene data show CDR1 as MNHEY and CDR2 as SVGAGI. CDR3 sequence reads: CASSPSRVYEQYF. The CDR3 DNA is TGTGCCAGCAGTCCCTCAAGAGTCTACGAGCAGTACTTC.

This chain's CDR3 is CASSQSGNYEQYF. DNA for the CDR3: TGTGCCAGCAGCCAATCGGGAAACTACGAGCAGTACTTC. The chain employs TRBV3-1 and TRBJ2-7; a possible D gene is TRBD2 (5 bases). Trimming pared 2 bases from V and 3 bases from J, leaving 8 bases between. The CDR3 is 13 amino acids. CDR1 is LGHDT, CDR2 YNNKEL, per germline (reference sequence).

The gene calls are TRBV6-5 and TRBJ2-7, with D uncertain. Germline V gene lookup returns CDR1 MNHEY and CDR2 SVGAGI. CDR3 length: 13 amino acids. V lost 5 bases and J 5 bases, leaving 13 bases between the germline ends. This CDR3 reads CASSPVGGDEQYF. In DNA form, the CDR3 reads TGTGCCAGCAGTCCGGTCGGCGGCGACGAGCAGTACTTC.

The V gene is TRBV25-1, the J gene TRBJ1-3; D remains unclear. This CDR3 is built from 14 residues. Germline values: CDR1 MGHDK, CDR2 SYGVNS. Trimming cost V 3 bases and J 4 bases, with 10 bases left between them. This CDR3 is CASSELQPGNTIYF. The CDR3 DNA is TGTGCCAGCAGTGAGCTCCAACCGGGAAACACCATATATTTT.

The chain links TRBV27 to TRBJ1-4; no reliable D call. V lost 2 bases, J lost 0 bases, and 10 bases lay in between. Germline V lookup: CDR1 MNHEY, CDR2 SMNVEV (reference sequence). The CDR3 contains 16 residues. CDR3 residues: CASSLKDGSTNEKLFF. The CDR3, as DNA: TGTGCCAGCAGTTTAAAGGACGGATCAACTAATGAAAAACTGTTTTTT.

The chain uses TRBV28 and TRBJ2-7; D remains unclear. CDR1 MDHEN and CDR2 SYDVKM come from the germline V gene. Deletions cut 3 bases from V and 7 bases from J, with 13 bases between. The CDR3 length is 13 residues. CDR3 nucleotides: TGTGCCAGCAGTTTTGTGGTCAACTCGGAGCAGTACTTC. Protein sequence: CASSFVVNSEQYF. Looking up the rest from reference TRBV28 and TRBJ2-7 gives the full variable domain: DVKVTQSSRYLVKRTGEKVFLECVQDMDHENMFWYRQDPGLGLRLIYFSYDVKMKEKGDIPEGYSVSREKKERFSLILESASTNQTSMYLCASSFVVNSEQYFGPGTRLTVT.

The chain carries TRBV6-5 and TRBJ2-7, with 8 bases aligning to TRBD1. Unmatched junction bases numbered 14, after V lost 6 bases and J lost 4 bases. The CDR3 consists of 16 residues. In germline, CDR1 is MNHEY, CDR2 SVGAGI. CDR3 region: CASRLLHEQGGYEQYF. The CDR3 bases are TGTGCCAGCAGATTACTACATGAACAGGGGGGATACGAGCAGTACTTC.

The chain couples TRBV6-1 to TRBJ1-5; the D is unclear. V was cut by 1 base and J by 7 bases, with 11 bases left in between. The germline V gene has CDR1 MNHNS and CDR2 SASEGT. CDR3 length: 14 residues. CDR3 nucleotides: TGTGCCAGCAGTGAAGGGGCGGTTTTCCAGCCCCAGCATTTT. Residues: CASSEGAVFQPQHF.

Only a few counts were recorded for this clonotype. V is TRBV28 and J is TRBJ2-7; D unclear. The CDR3 loop spans 14 amino acids. Germline loops: CDR1 MDHEN, CDR2 SYDVKM. The V and J ends lost 8 bases and 1 base respectively, with 15 bases between them. The CDR3 DNA is TGTGCCAGCGCAGAAGAGAACAGTTCCTACGAGCAGTACTTC. This codes for CASAEENSSYEQYF. Filled out from reference TRBV28 and TRBJ2-7, the complete variable domain reads DVKVTQSSRYLVKRTGEKVFLECVQDMDHENMFWYRQDPGLGLRLIYFSYDVKMKEKGDIPEGYSVSREKKERFSLILESASTNQTSMYLCASAEENSSYEQYFGPGTRLTVT.

The J gene is TRBJ2-2, the V gene TRBV11-3; D is possibly TRBD1 (5 bases). This CDR3 has 16 amino acids. The V and J ends lost 5 bases and 4 bases respectively, with 17 bases between them. The germline V gene has CDR1 SGHNT and CDR2 YENEEA. CDR3 in DNA: TGTGCCAGCAGCCCCAGCAGGCAGGGATCCACCGGGGAGCTGTTTTTT. It encodes CASSPSRQGSTGELFF.

This chain links TRBV3-1 with TRBJ2-7; 7 bases align to TRBD1. CDR1 and CDR2 from the germline V gene are LGHDT and YNNKEL (reference sequence). V trimming: 2 bases; J trimming: 3 bases; junction bases outside the gene matches: 4. The CDR3 consists of 14 residues. CDR3 sequence reads: CASSQTGQHYEQYF. CDR3 sequence (DNA): TGTGCCAGCAGCCAAACGGGACAGCACTACGAGCAGTACTTC.

The chain uses TRBV20-1 and TRBJ2-1; D not certain. The V and J ends lost 0 bases and 5 bases respectively, with 5 bases between them. CDR3 length: 12 residues. Per the germline V gene, CDR1 is DFQATT and CDR2 is SNEGSKA (reference sequence). CDR3 loop: CSARDKDNEQFF. The CDR3 DNA is TGCAGTGCTAGAGATAAGGACAATGAGCAGTTCTTC.

This chain connects TRBV4-1 to TRBJ2-7, with no clear D. V lost 5 bases to trimming and J lost 3 bases, with 11 bases between them. CDR3 length equals 13 residues. The V gene's germline CDR1 is MGHRA and CDR2 YSYEKL. DNA of the CDR3: TGCGCCAGCAGCTCTATTTCCAACTACGAGCAGTACTTC. Translating it yields CASSSISNYEQYF.

This chain joins TRBV18 and TRBJ1-2; D remains ambiguous. V dropped 4 bases and J dropped 4 bases, with 19 bases sitting between them. The CDR3 extends over 16 amino acids. CDR1 and CDR2 from the germline V gene are KGHSH and LQKENI. CDR3 sequence (DNA): TGTGCCAGCTCACTCCGACCTCTAGGCAGGCTCTATGGCTACACCTTC. Protein product: CASSLRPLGRLYGYTF.

This clonotype was observed a single time. DNA for the CDR3: TGTGCCAGCAGCTTGACAGGGCGGCTAGAAGCTTTCTTT. Translation gives CASSLTGRLEAFF. The chain uses TRBV14 and TRBJ1-1, with 7 bases lining up with TRBD1. CDR1 and CDR2 (germline): SGHDN, FVKESK. The V gene end was trimmed by 5 bases and the J gene end by 8 bases; junction bases not matched to a gene: 8. The length of the CDR3 is 13 residues.

V is TRBV30 and J is TRBJ1-1; D uncertain. V gave up 4 bases and J gave up 4 bases, with 4 bases separating them. Germline V gene sequence: CDR1 GTSNPN, CDR2 SVGIG (reference sequence). The CDR3 has 10 residues. CDR3 loop: CAWMGTEAFF. The DNA for the CDR3 is TGTGCCTGGATGGGCACTGAAGCTTTCTTT.

CDR3 sequence reads: CASSHTTGAYEQYF. For the CDR3, the DNA is TGCGCCAGCAGCCACACGACAGGTGCCTACGAGCAGTACTTC. This chain uses TRBV4-1 with TRBJ2-7, with D possibly being TRBD1 (6 bases). This CDR3 spans 14 amino acids. Germline CDR1 reads MGHRA; CDR2 reads YSYEKL. The ends were cut back, 3 bases at V and 2 bases at J, with 11 bases in the middle.

This clonotype was counted once. The chain joins TRBV13 to TRBJ2-2; D remains ambiguous. The germline V gene has CDR1 PRHDT and CDR2 FYEKMQ (reference sequence). The CDR3 is 13 residues long. Trimming removed 4 bases at V and 4 bases at J, with 7 bases between. The CDR3 region is CASSSQITGELFF. CDR3 in DNA: TGTGCCAGCAGCTCCCAGATCACCGGGGAGCTGTTTTTT.

The V and J genes are TRBV6-5 and TRBJ1-1; D is unresolved. Germline CDR1 and CDR2: MNHEY and SVGAGI. The germline V and J ends were trimmed by 0 bases and 2 bases, with 4 bases remaining between them. CDR3 length: 13 amino acids. The CDR3 bases are TGTGCCAGCAGTTACTCCACTAACACTGAAGCTTTCTTT. The encoded protein is CASSYSTNTEAFF.

The CDR3 reads CASSLSVDSYEQYF. The CDR3, as DNA: TGTGCCAGCAGTTTATCGGTCGACTCCTACGAGCAGTACTTC. The rearrangement uses TRBV27 and TRBJ2-7; D uncertain. The CDR3 covers 14 residues. Trimming removed 0 bases at V and 0 bases at J, with 6 bases between. Germline loops: CDR1 MNHEY, CDR2 SMNVEV (reference sequence).

This clonotype came up once. The chain is built from TRBV28 and TRBJ2-3; D is uncertain. The CDR3 extends over 14 amino acids. Trimming pared 4 bases from V and 0 bases from J, leaving 8 bases between. The germline gives CDR1 MDHEN, CDR2 SYDVKM. CDR3 bases: TGTGCCAGCAGTTCATGGTCTAGCACAGATACGCAGTATTTT. This codes for CASSSWSSTDTQYF. The entire variable domain, with the rest obtained from reference TRBV28 and TRBJ2-3, is as follows: DVKVTQSSRYLVKRTGEKVFLECVQDMDHENMFWYRQDPGLGLRLIYFSYDVKMKEKGDIPEGYSVSREKKERFSLILESASTNQTSMYLCASSSWSSTDTQYFGPGTRLTVL.

The chain uses TRBV14 and TRBJ2-1; TRBD1 agrees at 7 bases. CDR3 length: 14 amino acids. CDR1 is SGHDN and CDR2 is FVKESK in the germline V gene. The V segment lost 4 bases and the J segment 3 bases; nucleotides outside the gene matches: 3. The CDR3, as DNA: TGTGCCAGCAGCCGGGACAGCAACTACAATGAGCAGTTCTTC. Protein sequence: CASSRDSNYNEQFF. The entire variable domain, with the rest obtained from reference TRBV14 and TRBJ2-1, is as follows: EAGVTQFPSHSVIEKGQTVTLRCDPISGHDNLYWYRRVMGKEIKFLLHFVKESKQDESGMPNNRFLAERTGGTYSTLKVQPAELEDSGVYFCASSRDSNYNEQFFGPGTRLTVL.